This TCR beta chain comes out of a study of control samples from healthy donors and cancer patients. The data were produced by immunoSEQ multiplex PCR, yet TCRdb's version contains in-frame clones alone and is incomplete. Of 190,000 or so clones detected, roughly 91% appear once; the ten largest clones hold over 1.1%. The CDR3 is made up of 15 amino acids. V was pared by 4 bases and J by 10 bases, with 10 bases of the junction left unmatched. The germline V gene encodes CDR1 SGHKS and CDR2 YYEKEE (reference sequence). The rearrangement joins TRBV5-5 to TRBJ1-6; 8 bases fit TRBD1. This sequence originates from a young man in good health. Material: blood. The CDR3, as DNA: TGTGCCAGCAGCCCAAGGACAGGGTGGGGATCACCCCTCCACTTT. It yields the protein CASSPRTGWGSPLHF.